The 12 T cell receptor beta chains below come from one sample, sequenced in a study of T cells in Graves' hyperthyroidism and ophthalmopathy. Regions amplified from RNA transcripts were the TCR beta CDR3 regions. TCR CDR3 regions were first amplified by RT-PCR with HTBI primers. One entry per CDR3 protein, called by TCRdb with MiXCR from the multiplex PCR reads. In the table there are 550,000 to 800,000 distinct CDR3 sequences, roughly a sixth of which are singletons. Input material: blood. All receptors come from a man in his fifties with Graves' hyperthyroidism.

This clonotype was detected many times. The chain links TRBV2 to TRBJ1-1; a weak D match, TRBD1 (6 bases). Germline V gene lookup returns CDR1 SNHLY and CDR2 FYNNEI. Trimming pared 7 bases from V and 1 base from J, leaving 13 bases between. This CDR3 is 14 amino acids long. This CDR3 reads CASTLQGPNTEAFF. CDR3 in DNA: TGTGCCAGCACTCTACAGGGCCCGAACACTGAAGCTTTCTTT.

The chain has TRBV3-1 and TRBJ1-4, with a tentative D call TRBD1 (5 bases). Per germline, CDR1 LGHDT and CDR2 YNNKEL (reference sequence). The V end was cut by 0 bases, the J end by 4 bases, with 18 bases between. The CDR3 length is 18 residues. Here the CDR3 DNA reads TGTGCCAGCAGCCAAGAGACAGAGTGGGGAAACCTTAATGAAAAACTGTTTTTT. Translated, it gives CASSQETEWGNLNEKLFF.

V gene TRBV4-1 combines with J gene TRBJ1-5; no firm D call. Trimming removed 0 bases at V and 2 bases at J, with 8 bases between. Germline lookup yields CDR1 MGHRA and CDR2 YSYEKL. This CDR3 has 15 residues. DNA of the CDR3: TGCGCCAGCAGCCAAGATCTCGCGGGCAATCAGCCCCAGCATTTT. Its protein product is CASSQDLAGNQPQHF.

In its sample, this clonotype was seen many times. This rearrangement joins TRBV11-2 to TRBJ2-3; 13 nucleotides align to TRBD2. CDR3 length: 18 residues. The V gene end was trimmed by 4 bases and the J gene end by 3 bases; junction bases not matched to a gene: 10. Germline V gives CDR1 SGHAT, CDR2 FQNNGV. The CDR3 region has the DNA TGTGCCAGCAGCTCCGGACTAGCGGGAGTTGTTCGGACAGATACGCAGTATTTT. Protein sequence: CASSSGLAGVVRTDTQYF.

Many counts were recorded for this clonotype. This chain connects TRBV18 to TRBJ2-5; D is ambiguous. V was trimmed by 3 bases and J by 5 bases, leaving 7 bases between them. Germline V gene sequence: CDR1 KGHSH, CDR2 LQKENI. This CDR3 contains 12 residues. CDR3 sequence: CASSPQPETQYF. CDR3 nucleotides: TGTGCCAGCTCACCCCAGCCTGAGACCCAGTACTTC.

V gene TRBV12-3 or TRBV12-4 combines with J gene TRBJ2-2; 7 bases are a match to TRBD1. With 5 bases clipped from V and 1 base from J, the junction kept 1 base outside the gene matches. This CDR3 spans 14 amino acids. The CDR3 DNA sequence: TGTGCCAGCAGTCAGGGGGAGAACACCGGGGAGCTGTTTTTT. It yields the protein CASSQGENTGELFF.

This clonotype was picked up a small number of times. This sequence joins TRBV9 and TRBJ2-1; 8 nucleotides agree with TRBD2. This CDR3 spans 17 amino acids. The germline V gene encodes CDR1 SGDLS and CDR2 YYNGEE. V was pared by 1 base and J by 0 bases, with 6 bases of the junction left unmatched. Here the CDR3 reads CASSVSRAGASYNEQFF. The CDR3 region has the DNA TGTGCCAGCAGCGTATCAAGAGCGGGAGCCTCCTACAATGAGCAGTTCTTC.

This clonotype has a count of ten or more. The J gene is TRBJ2-7, the V gene TRBV28, with no clear D. The V gene's germline CDR1 is MDHEN and CDR2 SYDVKM. V was pared by 1 base and J by 1 base, with 11 bases between. CDR3 length: 15 amino acids. The CDR3 DNA follows: TGTGCCAGCAGTTTATTCTGGCGGAGATCCTACGAGCAGTACTTC. Encoded protein: CASSLFWRRSYEQYF.

This clonotype has only one observation. J is TRBJ2-2 and V is TRBV12-3 or TRBV12-4; D may correspond to TRBD1 or TRBD2 (5 bases each). CDR3 length: 15 residues. The V gene lost 6 bases and the J gene lost 0 bases, with 11 bases spanning the gap. The CDR3 region is CASRRDVANTGELFF. In DNA, the CDR3 is TGTGCCAGCAGACGGGACGTTGCGAACACCGGGGAGCTGTTTTTT.

This chain connects TRBV29-1 to TRBJ1-1; possible D gene TRBD1, 5 bases. CDR1 is SQVTM and CDR2 is ANQGSEA in the germline V gene. Trimming pared 3 bases from V and 0 bases from J, leaving 8 bases between. This CDR3 contains 13 residues. The CDR3, as DNA: TGCAGCGTTGAGAGAGGGGTGAACACTGAAGCTTTCTTT. Translating gives CSVERGVNTEAFF.

This chain connects TRBV30 to TRBJ1-2; perhaps TRBD1 as D (6 bases). Germline loops: CDR1 GTSNPN, CDR2 SVGIG (reference sequence). This CDR3 is 14 amino acids long. V dropped 1 base and J dropped 2 bases, with 11 bases sitting between them. CDR3 DNA sequence: TGTGCCTGGAGTGAGGGACACCAAAACTATGGCTACACCTTC. It is translated as CAWSEGHQNYGYTF.

This clonotype was counted many times. J is TRBJ2-7 and V is TRBV12-3 or TRBV12-4; TRBD1 agrees at 12 bases. The trim removed 2 bases at V and 9 bases at J, leaving 8 bases unmatched. CDR3 size: 15 residues. Written as DNA, the CDR3 is TGTGCCAGCAGTTTAAGTGGGACAGGGGGCTTTTGGCAGTACTTC. Translating it yields CASSLSGTGGFWQYF.